This TCR beta chain was recovered during a study of T cell changes during pregnancy in multiple sclerosis. The CDR3 is 17 amino acids. From germline, CDR1 is SGHNT and CDR2 YYREEE (reference sequence). J gave up 7 bases and V 1 base, and 13 bases lay outside the gene matches. Measured with immunoSEQ multiplex PCR; TCRdb has only the in-frame clones, and not every one. This sample has nearly 60,000 clones, with about 90% found just once. This sequence originates from a female donor in good health, enrolled as a control in a pregnancy study. The J gene is TRBJ2-1, the V gene TRBV5-4; 8 nucleotides match TRBD2. The sample was CD4+ T cells from peripheral blood mononuclear cells, taken after pregnancy. CDR3 region: CASSLSPPGGARNEQFF. CDR3 bases: TGTGCCAGCAGCTTGTCTCCCCCGGGGGGGGCAAGAAATGAGCAGTTCTTC.